The TCR beta chain described here comes from a study of T cells after yellow fever vaccination. Whole-study results and caveats: A small proportion of clonotypes was detected in both the CD4 and CD8 compartments.

On this clonotype itself: Antigen unknown.

Trimming removed 1 base from V and 7 bases from J, with 8 bases in between. This CDR3 has 13 amino acids. Germline values: CDR1 SGHTA, CDR2 FQGNSA. From the 5' RACE reads, TCRdb called clonotypes with MiXCR, one entry per CDR3 protein. Here the sample spans a few hundred thousand distinct CDR3 sequences, approximately 4% being singletons. The J gene is TRBJ1-5, the V gene TRBV7-2; D is unclear. This receptor was obtained from a young man who received the YFV17D yellow fever vaccine. Source: PBMCs, taken 5 days after the yellow fever booster vaccination. The CDR3 DNA follows: TGTGCCAGCAGCTTAGGCGTACGGCAGCCCCAGCATTTT. The encoded protein is CASSLGVRQPQHF. Variable domain in full (rest from reference TRBV7-2 and TRBJ1-5): GAGVSQSPSNKVTEKGKDVELRCDPISGHTALYWYRQSLGQGLEFLIYFQGNSAPDKSGLPSDRFSAERTGGSVSTLTIQRTQQEDSAVYLCASSLGVRQPQHFGDGTRLSIL.